In its sample, the clone carrying this TCR beta chain was seen a few times. Its antigen remains unknown. Each CDR3 protein is one row after TCRdb ran MiXCR on the reads. The table includes approximately 500,000 distinct CDR3 sequences, about 10% detected once. The CDR3 runs to 16 residues. Germline-derived CDR1 and CDR2 are MDHEN and SYDVKM. The J segment lost 3 bases and the V segment lost 2 bases, leaving 9 bases of the junction unmatched. This sample was included in a study of T cell repertoires in cytomegalovirus infection. Study in general: Carrying CMV and the relevant HLA type showed in public TCR beta signatures.

General study findings and limits: Dominating the ex vivo response were TCR beta clonotypes that were CMV-specific and HLA-C-restricted. Cumulative frequency (of public TCR beta family members) identified carriers of CMV plus the relevant HLA.

The source is a human donor in good health (CMV status not recorded). Some clones in this sample may be carry-over from other donors' samples. Sequencing was performed on PBMCs. The rearrangement uses TRBV28 and TRBJ2-7; 8 bases match TRBD1. For the CDR3, the DNA is TGTGCCAGCAGTTTACGGAAGTGGGACAGGATCTACGAGCAGTACTTC. Its protein is CASSLRKWDRIYEQYF.